A selection of T cell receptor beta chains follows, all from one sample in a study of blood T cell repertoires in COVID-19. Measured with immunoSEQ multiplex PCR; TCRdb has only the in-frame clones, and not every one. The sample includes around 100,000 clones, around 88% of them seen just once. The sequenced sample consisted of peripheral blood. The source is a human donor in a cohort sampled during active COVID-19. Each CDR3 is given with its conserved first and last residue. D genes are given only for firm matches.

d_gene,len,j_gene,v_gene,CDR3aa
TRBD2,15,TRBJ2-7,TRBV5-1,CASSLAGAGVPEQYF
.,14,TRBJ2-2,TRBV5-6,CASSLVAGTGELFF
.,12,TRBJ1-2,TRBV5-1,CASSLDREGYTF
.,13,TRBJ1-5,TRBV18,CASARGAGVPQHF
.,14,TRBJ1-5,TRBV3-1/TRBV3-2,CASSQQGLNQPQHF
.,15,TRBJ2-5,TRBV10-1,CASSDNGVAEKTQYF
TRBD1,14,TRBJ1-2,TRBV3-1/TRBV3-2,CASRGQGASYGYTF
.,14,TRBJ1-6,TRBV27,CASSFQGGNSPLHF
.,17,TRBJ1-1,TRBV7-2,CASSSRSRQTRDTEAFF
TRBD2,18,TRBJ2-1,TRBV6-2/TRBV6-3,CASSYPPWREDTYNEQFF